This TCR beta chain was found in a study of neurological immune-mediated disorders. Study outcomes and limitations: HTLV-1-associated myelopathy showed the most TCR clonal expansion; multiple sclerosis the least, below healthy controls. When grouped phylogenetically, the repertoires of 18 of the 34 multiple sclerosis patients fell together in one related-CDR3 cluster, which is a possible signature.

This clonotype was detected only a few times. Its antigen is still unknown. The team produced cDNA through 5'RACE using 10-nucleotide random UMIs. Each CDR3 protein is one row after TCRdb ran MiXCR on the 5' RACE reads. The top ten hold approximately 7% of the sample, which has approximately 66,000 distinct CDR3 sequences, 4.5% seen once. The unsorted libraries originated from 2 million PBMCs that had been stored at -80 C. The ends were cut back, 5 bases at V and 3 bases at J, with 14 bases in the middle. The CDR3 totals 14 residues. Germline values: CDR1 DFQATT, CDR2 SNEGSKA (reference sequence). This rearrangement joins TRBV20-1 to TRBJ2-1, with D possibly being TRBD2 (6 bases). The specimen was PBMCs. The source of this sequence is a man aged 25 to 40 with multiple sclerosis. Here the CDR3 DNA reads TGCAGTGCTGACGGGGACTTACACTACAATGAGCAGTTCTTC. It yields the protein CSADGDLHYNEQFF.